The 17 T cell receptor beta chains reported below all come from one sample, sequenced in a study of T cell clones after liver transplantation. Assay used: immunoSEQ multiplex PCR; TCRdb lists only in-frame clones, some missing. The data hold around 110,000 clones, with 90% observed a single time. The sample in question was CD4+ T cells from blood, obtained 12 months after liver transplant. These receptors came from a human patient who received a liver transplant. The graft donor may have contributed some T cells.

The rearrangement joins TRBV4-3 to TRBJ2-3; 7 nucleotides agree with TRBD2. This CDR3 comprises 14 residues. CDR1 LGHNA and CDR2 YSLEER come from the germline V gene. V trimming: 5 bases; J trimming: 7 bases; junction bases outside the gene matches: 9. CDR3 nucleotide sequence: TGCGCCAGCAGCATAGCGGGTACGGGGAATACGCAGTATTTT. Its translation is CASSIAGTGNTQYF.

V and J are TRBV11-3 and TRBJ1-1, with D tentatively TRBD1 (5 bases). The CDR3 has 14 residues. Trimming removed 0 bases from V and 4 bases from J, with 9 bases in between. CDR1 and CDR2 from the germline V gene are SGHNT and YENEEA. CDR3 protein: CASSLDSGGTEAFF. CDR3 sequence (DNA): TGTGCCAGCAGCTTAGATAGCGGGGGCACTGAAGCTTTCTTT.

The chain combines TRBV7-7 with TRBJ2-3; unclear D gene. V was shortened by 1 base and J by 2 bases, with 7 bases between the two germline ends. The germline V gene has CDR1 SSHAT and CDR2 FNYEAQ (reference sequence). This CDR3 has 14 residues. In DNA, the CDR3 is TGTGCCAGCAGCTTAGACACGGCCACAGATACGCAGTATTTT. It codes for CASSLDTATDTQYF.

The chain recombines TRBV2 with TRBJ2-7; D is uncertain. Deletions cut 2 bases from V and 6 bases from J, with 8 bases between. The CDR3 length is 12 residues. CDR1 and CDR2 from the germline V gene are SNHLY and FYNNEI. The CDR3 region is CASSESGPEQYF. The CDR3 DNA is TGTGCCAGCAGTGAATCGGGTCCCGAGCAGTACTTC.

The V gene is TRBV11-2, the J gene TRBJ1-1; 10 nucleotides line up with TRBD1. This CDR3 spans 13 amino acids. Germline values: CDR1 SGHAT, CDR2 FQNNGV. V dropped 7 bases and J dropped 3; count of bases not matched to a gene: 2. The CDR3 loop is CASNDRGHTEAFF. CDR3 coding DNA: TGTGCCAGCAACGACAGGGGGCACACTGAAGCTTTCTTT.

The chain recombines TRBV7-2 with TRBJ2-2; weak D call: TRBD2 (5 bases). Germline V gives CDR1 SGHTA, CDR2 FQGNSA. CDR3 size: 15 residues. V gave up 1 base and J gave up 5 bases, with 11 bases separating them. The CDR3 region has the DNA TGTGCCAGCAGCTTAGATGTTGGGAGAACCGGGGAGCTGTTTTTT. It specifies CASSLDVGRTGELFF. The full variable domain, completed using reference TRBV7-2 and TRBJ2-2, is GAGVSQSPSNKVTEKGKDVELRCDPISGHTALYWYRQSLGQGLEFLIYFQGNSAPDKSGLPSDRFSAERTGGSVSTLTIQRTQQEDSAVYLCASSLDVGRTGELFFGEGSRLTVL.

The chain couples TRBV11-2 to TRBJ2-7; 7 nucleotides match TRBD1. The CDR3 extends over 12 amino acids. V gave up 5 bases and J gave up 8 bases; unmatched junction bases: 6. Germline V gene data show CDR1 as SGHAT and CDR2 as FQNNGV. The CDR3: CASSADRVKQYF. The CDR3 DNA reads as TGTGCCAGCAGCGCCGACAGGGTTAAGCAGTACTTC. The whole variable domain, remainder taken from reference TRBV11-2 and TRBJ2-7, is EAGVAQSPRYKIIEKRQSVAFWCNPISGHATLYWYQQILGQGPKLLIQFQNNGVVDDSQLPKDRFSAERLKGVDSTLKIQPAKLEDSAVYLCASSADRVKQYFGPGTRLTVT.

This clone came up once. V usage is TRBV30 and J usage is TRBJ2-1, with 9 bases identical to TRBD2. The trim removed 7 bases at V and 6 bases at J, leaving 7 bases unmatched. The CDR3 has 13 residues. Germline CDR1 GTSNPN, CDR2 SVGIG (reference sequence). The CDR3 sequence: CASRLAASNEQFF. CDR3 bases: TGTGCCTCAAGACTAGCGGCCAGCAATGAGCAGTTCTTC.

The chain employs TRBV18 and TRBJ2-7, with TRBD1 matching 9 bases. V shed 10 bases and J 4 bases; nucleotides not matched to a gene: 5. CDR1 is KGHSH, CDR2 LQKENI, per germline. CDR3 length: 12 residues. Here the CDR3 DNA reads TGTGCCACTCGACAGGGGGAATACGAGCAGTACTTC. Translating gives CATRQGEYEQYF.

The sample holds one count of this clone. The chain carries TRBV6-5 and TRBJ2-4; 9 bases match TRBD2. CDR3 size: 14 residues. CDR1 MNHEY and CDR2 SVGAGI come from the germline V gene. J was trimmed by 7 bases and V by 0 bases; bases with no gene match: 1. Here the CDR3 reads CASSYSTSGNIQYF. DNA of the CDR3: TGTGCCAGCAGTTACTCGACTAGCGGCAACATTCAGTACTTC.

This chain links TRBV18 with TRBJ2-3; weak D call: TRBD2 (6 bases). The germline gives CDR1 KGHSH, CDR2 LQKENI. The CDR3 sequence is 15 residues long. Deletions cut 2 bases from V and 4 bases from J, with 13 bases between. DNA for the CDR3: TGTGCCAGCTCACCAAGTCTAGCGCAGTCAGATACGCAGTATTTT. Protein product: CASSPSLAQSDTQYF.

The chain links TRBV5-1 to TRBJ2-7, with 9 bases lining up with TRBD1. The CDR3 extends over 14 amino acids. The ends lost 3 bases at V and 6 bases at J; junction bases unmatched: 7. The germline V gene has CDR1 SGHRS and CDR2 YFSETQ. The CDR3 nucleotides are TGCGCCAGCAGCTCGGGACAGGGCTATCGCGAGCAGTACTTC. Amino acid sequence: CASSSGQGYREQYF. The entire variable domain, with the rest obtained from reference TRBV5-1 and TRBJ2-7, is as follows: KAGVTQTPRYLIKTRGQQVTLSCSPISGHRSVSWYQQTPGQGLQFLFEYFSETQRNKGNFPGRFSGRQFSNSRSEMNVSTLELGDSALYLCASSSGQGYREQYFGPGTRLTVT.

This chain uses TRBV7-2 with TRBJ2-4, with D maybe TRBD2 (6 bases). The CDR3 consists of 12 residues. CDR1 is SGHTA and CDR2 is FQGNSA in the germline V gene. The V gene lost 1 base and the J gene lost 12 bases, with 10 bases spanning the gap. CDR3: CASSLEAGPQYF. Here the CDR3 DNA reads TGTGCCAGCAGCTTAGAGGCGGGGCCTCAGTACTTC.

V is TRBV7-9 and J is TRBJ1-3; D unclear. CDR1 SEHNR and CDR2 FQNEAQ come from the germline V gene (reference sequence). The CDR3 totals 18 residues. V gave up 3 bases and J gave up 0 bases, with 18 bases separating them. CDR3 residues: CASSFDVGQVLSGNTIYF. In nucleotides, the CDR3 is TGTGCCAGCAGCTTTGATGTCGGGCAGGTACTCTCTGGAAACACCATATATTTT.

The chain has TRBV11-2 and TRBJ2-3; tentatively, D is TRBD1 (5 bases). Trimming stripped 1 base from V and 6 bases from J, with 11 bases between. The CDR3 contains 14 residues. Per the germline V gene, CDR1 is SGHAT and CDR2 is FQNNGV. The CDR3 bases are TGTGCCAGCAGCTTAGGGGCAGGGATGGATACGCAGTATTTT. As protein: CASSLGAGMDTQYF.

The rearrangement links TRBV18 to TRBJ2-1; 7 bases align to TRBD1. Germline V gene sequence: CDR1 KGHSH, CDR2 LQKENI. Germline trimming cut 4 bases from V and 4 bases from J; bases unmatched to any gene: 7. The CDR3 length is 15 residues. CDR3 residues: CASSHGDRKYNEQFF. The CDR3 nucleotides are TGTGCCAGCTCACACGGGGACAGAAAGTACAATGAGCAGTTCTTC.

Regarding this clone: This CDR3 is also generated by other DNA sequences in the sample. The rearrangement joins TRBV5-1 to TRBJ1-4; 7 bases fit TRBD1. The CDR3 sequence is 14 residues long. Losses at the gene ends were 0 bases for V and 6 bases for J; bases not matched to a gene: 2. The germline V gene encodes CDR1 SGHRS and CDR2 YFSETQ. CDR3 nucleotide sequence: TGCGCCAGCAGCTTGGGGCAGGGGGATGAAAAACTGTTTTTT. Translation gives CASSLGQGDEKLFF.